The clone carrying this T cell receptor beta chain was picked up one time. The data derive from a study of blood T cell repertoires in COVID-19. The wider study: Collection of acute and convalescent COVID-19 samples took place in the United States, Italy and Spain.

Germline V lookup: CDR1 MDHEN, CDR2 SYDVKM. The CDR3 is 16 residues long. Trimming shortened V by 5 bases and J by 7 bases, and 21 bases separated the two germline ends. In the source study's methods: Estimates of nucleated cell counts were drawn from the amplification of reference gene primers. Assay used: immunoSEQ multiplex PCR; TCRdb lists only in-frame clones, some missing. V and J calls and clone size are copied from that table; D and trimming were computed from the DNA. The table records 150,000 to 200,000 clones, less than 85% of them present only once. The TCR originated in an older woman with COVID-19, enrolled during active disease. Sequenced input: peripheral blood. The V and J genes are TRBV28 and TRBJ1-5; tentatively, D is TRBD1 (5 bases). This chain's CDR3 is CASSPRVGAGLQPQHF. The CDR3 DNA follows: TGTGCCAGCAGTCCCCGGGTAGGGGCAGGGTTGCAGCCCCAGCATTTT.